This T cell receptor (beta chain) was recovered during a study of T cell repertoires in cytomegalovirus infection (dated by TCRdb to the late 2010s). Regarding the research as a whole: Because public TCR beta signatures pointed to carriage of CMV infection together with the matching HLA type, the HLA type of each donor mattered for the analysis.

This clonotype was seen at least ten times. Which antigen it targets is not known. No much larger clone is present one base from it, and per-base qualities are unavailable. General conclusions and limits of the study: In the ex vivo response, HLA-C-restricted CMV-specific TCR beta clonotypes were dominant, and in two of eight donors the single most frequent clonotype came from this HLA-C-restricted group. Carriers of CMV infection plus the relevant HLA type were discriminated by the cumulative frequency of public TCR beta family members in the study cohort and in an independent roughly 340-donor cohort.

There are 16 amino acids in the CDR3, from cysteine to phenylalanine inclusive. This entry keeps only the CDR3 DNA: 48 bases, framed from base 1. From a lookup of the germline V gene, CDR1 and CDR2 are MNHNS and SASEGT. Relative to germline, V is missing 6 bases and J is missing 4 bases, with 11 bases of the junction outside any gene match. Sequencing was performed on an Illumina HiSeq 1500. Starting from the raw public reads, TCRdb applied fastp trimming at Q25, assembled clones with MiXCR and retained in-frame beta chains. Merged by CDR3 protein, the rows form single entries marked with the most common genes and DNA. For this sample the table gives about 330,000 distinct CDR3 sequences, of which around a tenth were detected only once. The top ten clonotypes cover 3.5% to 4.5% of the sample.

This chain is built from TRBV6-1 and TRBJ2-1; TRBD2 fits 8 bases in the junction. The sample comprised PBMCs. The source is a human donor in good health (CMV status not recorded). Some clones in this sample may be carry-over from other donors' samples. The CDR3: CASSRYASGSYNEQFF. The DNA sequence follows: TGTGCCAGCAGCCGTTATGCTAGCGGGTCTTACAATGAGCAGTTCTTC.